This T cell receptor (beta chain) appears in the sequencing data of a study of cytomegalovirus exposure and HLA in healthy donors. Turning to the study itself: Early released data comprised about 90 million unique TCRs from HLA-typed donors.

60 Vbeta and 13 Jbeta primers were used in PCR. The protocol was immunoSEQ multiplex PCR, while the TCRdb copy is restricted to in-frame clones and leaves out a portion. This sample has 130,000 to 150,000 clones, with around 74% found just once. Trimming cost V 0 bases and J 15 bases; bases outside gene matches: 5. Germline V CDR1 and CDR2: MNHEY, SMNVEV (reference sequence). CDR3 length: 13 amino acids. The receptor comes from a man younger than 35 in good health and CMV-seropositive. The V gene is TRBV27, the J gene TRBJ2-1, with TRBD2 matching over 10 bases. The sequenced sample was PBMCs. The CDR3 here is CASSLSSGRAGFF. For the CDR3, the DNA is TGTGCCAGCAGTTTATCAAGCGGGAGGGCCGGGTTCTTC.